These 8 T cell receptor beta chains share one sample of origin, sequenced in a study of blood T cell repertoires in COVID-19. TCRdb keeps only in-frame clones here, not all; method: immunoSEQ multiplex PCR. The table has 100,000 to 120,000 clones, over 75% seen once; the top ten hold over 2%. Sequences were obtained from peripheral blood. These receptors were taken from a human donor in a cohort sampled during active COVID-19.

In the case of this clone: Mismatch with germline at one junction end may stem from a read error. This chain uses TRBV12-3 or TRBV12-4 with TRBJ1-1, with a tentative D call TRBD1 (6 bases). This CDR3 has 11 amino acids. The CDR3 nucleotides read TGTGCCAGCAGTTTAGGACAGGTGACGATCTTT. This translates into CASSLGQVTIF.

The V and J genes are TRBV6-5 and TRBJ2-7; tentatively, D is TRBD1 (6 bases). Germline V lookup: CDR1 MNHEY, CDR2 SVGAGI. Trimming left V 11 bases short and J 2 bases short, with 16 bases between. This CDR3 spans 13 amino acids. In DNA, the CDR3 is TGTGCCTGCCGGACAGTGATACCCTACGAGCAGTACTTC. Protein sequence: CACRTVIPYEQYF.

The chain has TRBV9 and TRBJ2-3; TRBD2 is a possible D gene (7 bases). This CDR3 contains 16 residues. Looked up from germline, CDR1 is SGDLS and CDR2 is YYNGEE. Trimming shortened V by 4 bases and J by 2 bases, and 17 bases separated the two germline ends. The DNA for the CDR3 is TGTGCCAGCAGCTTGGGAGGGGGGCCCAACACAGATACGCAGTATTTT. Residues: CASSLGGGPNTDTQYF.

CDR3 in amino acids: CASRSQTGVYGYTF. The CDR3 DNA sequence: TGTGCCAGTAGGTCCCAAACAGGGGTCTATGGCTACACCTTC. The rearrangement links TRBV19 to TRBJ1-2, with 7 bases fitting TRBD1. Losses at the gene ends were 6 bases for V and 4 bases for J; bases not matched to a gene: 8. Germline V CDR1 and CDR2: LNHDA, SQIVND (reference sequence). This CDR3 comprises 14 residues.

The V gene is TRBV2, the J gene TRBJ2-7, with 12 bases identical to TRBD1. CDR3 length: 15 residues. Germline V lookup: CDR1 SNHLY, CDR2 FYNNEI. The junction had 5 bases not matched to a gene; V was cut back by 2 bases and J by 6 bases. The CDR3 region has the DNA TGTGCCAGCAGTGAATGGGGACAGGGGGCGGGCGAGCAGTACTTC. Its protein product is CASSEWGQGAGEQYF.

The chain links TRBV6-6 to TRBJ2-7; D is possibly TRBD1 (5 bases). The V end was cut by 2 bases, the J end by 1 base, with 12 bases between. The CDR3 has 15 amino acids. In germline, CDR1 is MNHNY, CDR2 SVGAGI (reference sequence). Here the CDR3 DNA reads TGTGCCAGCAGTTACCCGCAGGGTACTTCCTACGAGCAGTACTTC. Amino acids: CASSYPQGTSYEQYF.

V is TRBV4-2 and J is TRBJ2-1; TRBD2 aligns across 8 bases. This CDR3 spans 15 amino acids. Per the germline V gene, CDR1 is LGHNA and CDR2 is YNFKEQ. Trimming at V came to 6 bases and at J to 3 bases, leaving 7 bases not matched to a gene. CDR3 sequence (DNA): TGTGCCAGCAGACAAAGCGGGGGCCGCTACAATGAGCAGTTCTTC. The encoded protein is CASRQSGGRYNEQFF.

The genes are TRBV5-1 and TRBJ1-6; 7 positions match TRBD1. Trimming removed 0 bases from V and 6 bases from J; junction bases left unmatched: 3. Germline assignment: CDR1 SGHRS and CDR2 YFSETQ. This CDR3 is 15 amino acids long. The CDR3 protein is CASSLGGTVNSPLHF. CDR3 DNA: TGCGCCAGCAGCTTGGGCGGGACAGTTAATTCACCCCTCCACTTT.